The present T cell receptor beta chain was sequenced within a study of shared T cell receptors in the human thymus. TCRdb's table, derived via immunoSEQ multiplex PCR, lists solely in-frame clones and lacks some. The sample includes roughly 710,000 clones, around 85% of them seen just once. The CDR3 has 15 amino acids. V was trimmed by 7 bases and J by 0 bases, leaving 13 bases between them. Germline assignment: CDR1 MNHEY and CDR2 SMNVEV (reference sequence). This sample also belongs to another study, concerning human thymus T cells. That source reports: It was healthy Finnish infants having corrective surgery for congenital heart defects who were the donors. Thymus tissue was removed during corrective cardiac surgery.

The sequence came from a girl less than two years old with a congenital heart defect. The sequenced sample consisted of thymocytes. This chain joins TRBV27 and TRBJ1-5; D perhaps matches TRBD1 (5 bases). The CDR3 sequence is CASTWGVYSNQPQHF. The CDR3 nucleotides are TGTGCCAGCACCTGGGGGGTTTATAGCAATCAGCCCCAGCATTTT.